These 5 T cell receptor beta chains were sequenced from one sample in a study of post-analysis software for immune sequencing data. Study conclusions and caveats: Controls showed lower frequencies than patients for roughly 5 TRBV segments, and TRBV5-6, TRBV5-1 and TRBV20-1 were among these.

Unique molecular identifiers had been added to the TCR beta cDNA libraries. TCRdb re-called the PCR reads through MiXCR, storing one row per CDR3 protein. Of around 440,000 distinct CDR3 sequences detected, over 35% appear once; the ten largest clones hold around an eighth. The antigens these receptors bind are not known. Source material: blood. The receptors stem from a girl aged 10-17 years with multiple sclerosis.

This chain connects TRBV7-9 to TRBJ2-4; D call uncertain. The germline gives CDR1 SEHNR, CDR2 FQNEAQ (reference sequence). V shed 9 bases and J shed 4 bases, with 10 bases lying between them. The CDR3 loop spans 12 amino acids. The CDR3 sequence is CASSTWKNIQYF. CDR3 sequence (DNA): TGTGCCAGTTCAACGTGGAAAAACATTCAGTACTTC.

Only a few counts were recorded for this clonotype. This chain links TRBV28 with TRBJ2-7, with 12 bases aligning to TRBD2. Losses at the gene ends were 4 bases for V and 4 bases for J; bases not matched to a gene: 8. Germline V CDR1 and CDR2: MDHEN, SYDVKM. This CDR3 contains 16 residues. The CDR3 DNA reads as TGTGCCAGCAGTTCTGTAACTAGCGGGAGGAGGTACGAGCAGTACTTC. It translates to CASSSVTSGRRYEQYF.

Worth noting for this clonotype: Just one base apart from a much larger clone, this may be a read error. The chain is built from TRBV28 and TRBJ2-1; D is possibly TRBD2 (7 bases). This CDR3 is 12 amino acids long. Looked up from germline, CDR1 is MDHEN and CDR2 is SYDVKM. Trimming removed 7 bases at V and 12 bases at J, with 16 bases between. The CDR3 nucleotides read TGTGCCAGCACCTCTAGGGGGGGCTTGCAGTTCTTC. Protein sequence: CASTSRGGLQFF.

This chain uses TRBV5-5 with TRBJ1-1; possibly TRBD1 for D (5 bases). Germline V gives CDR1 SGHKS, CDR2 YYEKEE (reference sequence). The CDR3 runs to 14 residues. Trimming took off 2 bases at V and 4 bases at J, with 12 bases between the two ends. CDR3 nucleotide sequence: TGTGCCAGCAGCTTCGGCAGGGCATCCACTGAAGCTTTCTTT. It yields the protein CASSFGRASTEAFF.

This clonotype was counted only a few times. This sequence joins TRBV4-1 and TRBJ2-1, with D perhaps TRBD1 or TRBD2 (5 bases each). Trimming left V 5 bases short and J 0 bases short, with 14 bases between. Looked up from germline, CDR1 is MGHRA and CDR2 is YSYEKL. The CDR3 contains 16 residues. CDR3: CASSSPGRSSYNEQFF. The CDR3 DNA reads TGCGCCAGCAGCAGTCCGGGGCGGAGCTCCTACAATGAGCAGTTCTTC.